This T cell receptor beta chain came from a study of blood T cell repertoires in COVID-19. Whole-study context: The study drew acute and convalescent COVID-19 samples from the United States, Italy and Spain.

This CDR3 has 15 amino acids. Germline V CDR1 and CDR2: MNHEY, SVGAGI. V was trimmed by 8 bases and J by 5 bases, leaving 21 bases between them. Using immunoSEQ multiplex PCR, the repertoire was profiled, and TCRdb retains in-frame clones only, with some absent. The sample records roughly 79,000 clones, 84% being singletons. Input material: peripheral blood. The origin of this receptor is a man aged 50 to 59 with acute or convalescent COVID-19. This rearrangement joins TRBV6-5 to TRBJ2-5, with D perhaps matching TRBD2 (6 bases). The chain's CDR3 is CASAGPGLLAETQYF. CDR3 sequence (DNA): TGTGCCAGCGCGGGTCCGGGACTCCTGGCGGAGACCCAGTACTTC.